The next 29 T cell receptor beta chains were all read from a single sample in a study of early stage breast cancer tumors. TCRdb keeps only in-frame clones here, not all; method: immunoSEQ multiplex PCR. The sample shows over 45,000 clones, roughly 80% of them seen only once. The source material was blood. The receptor set was obtained from a person aged 45 to 59 with breast cancer.

V and J are TRBV30 and TRBJ1-2; D unclear. The germline CDR1 and CDR2 sequences are GTSNPN and SVGIG (reference sequence). CDR3 length: 11 amino acids. The V gene lost 3 bases and the J gene lost 1 base, with 3 bases spanning the gap. The CDR3 loop is CAWSLNYGYTF. The CDR3 DNA reads TGTGCCTGGAGCCTTAACTATGGCTACACCTTC.

The chain has TRBV19 and TRBJ1-5; D is unclear. The CDR3 is 15 residues long. Trimming took 4 bases from V and 5 from J, leaving 15 bases between them. Germline-derived CDR1 and CDR2 are LNHDA and SQIVND (reference sequence). This CDR3 is CASSRGNAGDQPQHF. The CDR3 DNA follows: TGTGCCAGTAGTAGGGGAAACGCAGGAGATCAGCCCCAGCATTTT.

The chain couples TRBV7-9 to TRBJ1-6; D is uncertain. Germline values: CDR1 SEHNR, CDR2 FQNEAQ (reference sequence). The length of the CDR3 is 14 residues. Between the trimmed V and J ends, which lost 4 bases and 5 bases, there was a span of 9 bases. Here the CDR3 DNA reads TGTGCCAGCAGCTGGCAGGCCGATAATTCACCCCTCCACTTT. This encodes CASSWQADNSPLHF.

The chain couples TRBV19 to TRBJ2-3, with TRBD2 matching 8 bases. V lost 4 bases, J lost 1 base, and 4 bases stayed unmatched. CDR3 length equals 15 residues. CDR1 and CDR2 (germline): LNHDA, SQIVND (reference sequence). The DNA for the CDR3 is TGTGCCAGTAGTAGTACGGGGGGGCGCACAGATACGCAGTATTTT. It is translated as CASSSTGGRTDTQYF.

This clone showed up just once. The chain couples TRBV7-2 to TRBJ2-3; TRBD2 matches at 13 bases. The CDR3 is 16 amino acids. Germline V lookup: CDR1 SGHTA, CDR2 FQGNSA. V was clipped by 5 bases and J by 2 bases; unmatched bases: 4. The CDR3 spells CASSPGLAGITDTQYF. The CDR3 bases are TGTGCCAGCAGCCCGGGACTAGCGGGAATCACAGATACGCAGTATTTT.

The rearrangement uses TRBV28 and TRBJ2-4; 7 bases fit TRBD1. J gave up 1 base and V 5 bases, and 5 bases lay outside the gene matches. CDR3 length: 15 amino acids. Looked up from germline, CDR1 is MDHEN and CDR2 is SYDVKM. The CDR3 protein is CASSPGTAAKNIQYF. In nucleotides, the CDR3 is TGTGCCAGCAGTCCCGGGACAGCCGCCAAAAACATTCAGTACTTC.

The gene calls are TRBV10-3 and TRBJ2-1; 8 bases are shared with TRBD1. Trimming took 6 bases from V and 3 from J; bases not matched to a gene: 4. The germline gives CDR1 ENHRY, CDR2 SYGVKD. The CDR3 totals 14 residues. This CDR3 reads CAIRTGTGYNEQFF. Here the CDR3 DNA reads TGTGCCATCAGAACCGGGACAGGCTACAATGAGCAGTTCTTC.

The rearrangement joins TRBV28 to TRBJ1-3, with 10 bases fitting TRBD1. Trimming at V came to 4 bases and at J to 4 bases, leaving 7 bases not matched to a gene. CDR3 size: 16 residues. From germline, CDR1 is MDHEN and CDR2 SYDVKM. The CDR3 nucleotides read TGTGCCAGCAGTTCTCCGGGACAGGGGCCCGGAAACACCATATATTTT. Protein sequence: CASSSPGQGPGNTIYF.

The CDR3 DNA reads as TGTGCCAGCTCACCCGGGACTAATGAAAAACTGTTTTTT. This encodes CASSPGTNEKLFF. The chain recombines TRBV18 with TRBJ1-4; D is unclear. Germline V CDR1 and CDR2: KGHSH, LQKENI. Trimming took off 3 bases at V and 2 bases at J, with 4 bases between the two ends. This CDR3 contains 13 residues.

This rearrangement joins TRBV4-2 to TRBJ2-2; D is ambiguous. Trimming removed 4 bases at V and 5 bases at J, with 23 bases between. The germline V gene encodes CDR1 LGHNA and CDR2 YNFKEQ. The length of the CDR3 is 18 residues. Here the CDR3 reads CASSRTLWRPVETGELFF. In DNA form, the CDR3 reads TGTGCCAGCAGCCGGACCCTCTGGCGCCCGGTGGAAACCGGGGAGCTGTTTTTT.

This rearrangement joins TRBV6-1 to TRBJ1-5, with D unclear. The CDR3 is made up of 14 amino acids. Trimming took 7 bases from V and 5 from J, leaving 15 bases between them. In germline, CDR1 is MNHNS, CDR2 SASEGT. The CDR3 DNA is TGTGCCAGCACCCCGGGTCCTTGGGATCAGCCCCAGCATTTT. Its translation is CASTPGPWDQPQHF.

This clone came up a few times. The DNA for the CDR3 is TGTGCCAGCAGGAACCGGGCCCCCGGGGATTCACCCCTCCACTTT. Amino acids: CASRNRAPGDSPLHF. The chain couples TRBV5-4 to TRBJ1-6, with D unclear. Trimming took off 5 bases at V and 8 bases at J, with 17 bases between the two ends. CDR1 and CDR2 from the germline V gene are SGHNT and YYREEE (reference sequence). This CDR3 region has 15 residues.

The chain combines TRBV5-1 with TRBJ2-3; TRBD2 might be the D (7 bases). The V end lost 0 bases, the J end lost 2 bases, and 19 bases lay between the germline ends. The CDR3 spans 18 residues. Germline V gene data show CDR1 as SGHRS and CDR2 as YFSETQ. For the CDR3, the DNA is TGCGCCAGCAGCTTGGGACGGGGGGCTACCAAGTTCACAGATACGCAGTATTTT. It is translated as CASSLGRGATKFTDTQYF.

This chain links TRBV10-1 with TRBJ2-5; the D is unclear. V was shortened by 4 bases and J by 3 bases, with 12 bases between the two germline ends. The germline gives CDR1 WNHNN, CDR2 SYGVQD (reference sequence). CDR3 size: 14 residues. The CDR3 loop reads CASSGGGVEETQYF. The CDR3 DNA sequence: TGCGCCAGCAGTGGCGGTGGGGTAGAAGAGACCCAGTACTTC.

The V and J genes are TRBV27 and TRBJ2-7, with TRBD2 matching over 10 bases. J lost 7 bases, V lost 4 bases, and 10 bases had no gene match. The CDR3 length is 15 residues. Germline lookup yields CDR1 MNHEY and CDR2 SMNVEV (reference sequence). Written as DNA, the CDR3 is TGTGCCAGCAGTTGGAGCGGGAGGGCCACGGGGGAGCAGTACTTC. Amino acid sequence: CASSWSGRATGEQYF.

This clone was seen a few times. This sequence joins TRBV28 and TRBJ1-6; perhaps TRBD1 as D (6 bases). The CDR3 extends over 13 amino acids. V lost 5 bases, J lost 13 bases, and 15 bases lay in between. Looked up from germline, CDR1 is MDHEN and CDR2 is SYDVKM. This chain's CDR3 is CASSAPQGGPLHF. The DNA for the CDR3 is TGTGCCAGCAGTGCGCCACAGGGAGGTCCCCTCCACTTT.

The CDR3 DNA is TGTGCCAGCAGCTTAGCGGGACCGGATGTCTCCTACAATGAGCAGTTCTTC. Its translation is CASSLAGPDVSYNEQFF. This chain uses TRBV7-2 with TRBJ2-1, with D perhaps given as TRBD1 or TRBD2 (5 bases each). Germline V gene data show CDR1 as SGHTA and CDR2 as FQGNSA. The CDR3 spans 17 residues. With 0 bases removed from V and 0 bases from J, the gap between germline ends came to 12 bases.

The J gene is TRBJ2-5, the V gene TRBV6-1; D is possibly TRBD1 (6 bases). Germline V gene data show CDR1 as MNHNS and CDR2 as SASEGT. Trimming left V 8 bases short and J 1 base short, with 14 bases between. The CDR3 runs 14 residues. CDR3 bases: TGTGCCAGCCAAGGGACACCCTTCCAAGAGACCCAGTACTTC. Its translation: CASQGTPFQETQYF.

The chain joins TRBV5-4 to TRBJ2-1; 10 bases match TRBD2. CDR3 length: 19 amino acids. CDR1 and CDR2 (germline): SGHNT, YYREEE (reference sequence). V was pared by 0 bases and J by 0 bases, with 9 bases of the junction left unmatched. The DNA for the CDR3 is TGTGCCAGCAGCTTGGGCTTGGAGGCTAGCGGGAGCTCCTACAATGAGCAGTTCTTC. Its protein is CASSLGLEASGSSYNEQFF.

The rearrangement uses TRBV21-1 and TRBJ1-2; the D call in the table, TRBD1, was not verified against the DNA. TRBV21-1 is termed a pseudogene. The CDR3 spans 16 residues. The CDR3 loop is CASSKVKQGAYYGYTF. For the CDR3, the DNA is TGTGCCAGCAGCAAAGTGAAGCAGGGGGCTTACTATGGCTACACCTTC.

The V and J genes are TRBV7-2 and TRBJ1-2, with D tentatively TRBD1 (6 bases). Germline lookup yields CDR1 SGHTA and CDR2 FQGNSA. With 5 bases removed from V and 7 bases from J, the gap between germline ends came to 17 bases. This CDR3 comprises 14 residues. This CDR3 is CASSPQGQGRGYTF. The CDR3 DNA reads as TGTGCCAGCAGCCCGCAGGGGCAGGGACGTGGCTACACCTTC.

This clone showed up just a few times. This chain uses TRBV7-3 with TRBJ2-7, with D uncertain. The V gene's germline CDR1 is SGHTA and CDR2 FQGTGA. With 3 bases removed from V and 2 bases from J, the gap between germline ends came to 14 bases. The CDR3 is made up of 15 amino acids. The chain's CDR3 is CASSLPLRRAYEQYF. The DNA for the CDR3 is TGTGCCAGCAGCTTGCCGTTAAGAAGGGCCTACGAGCAGTACTTC.

This clone was counted only a few times. The genes are TRBV7-2 and TRBJ2-5, with 8 bases aligning to TRBD2. The CDR3 sequence is 13 residues long. Germline lookup yields CDR1 SGHTA and CDR2 FQGNSA. V shed 3 bases, J shed 5 bases, and the junction held 2 bases outside the gene matches. CDR3 DNA sequence: TGTGCCAGCAGCTTGGGACTAGTCGAGACCCAGTACTTC. As protein: CASSLGLVETQYF.

The rearrangement links TRBV19 to TRBJ2-7; D not resolved. The CDR3 extends over 12 amino acids. CDR1 is LNHDA and CDR2 is SQIVND in the germline V gene (reference sequence). V lost 7 bases and J lost 0, with 7 bases in between. Here the CDR3 DNA reads TGTGCCAGTACTTACGTCTCCTACGAGCAGTACTTC. It codes for CASTYVSYEQYF.

The chain joins TRBV6-1 to TRBJ1-4; D gene uncertain. Germline CDR1 is MNHNS and CDR2 is SASEGT. The CDR3 runs to 12 residues. Trimming cost V 3 bases and J 13 bases, with 12 bases left between them. The CDR3 DNA sequence: TGTGCCAGCAGTGATTCCCTAAGGAGACTGTTTTTT. Encoded protein: CASSDSLRRLFF.

This rearrangement joins TRBV6-1 to TRBJ1-5; D not resolved. The germline CDR1 and CDR2 sequences are MNHNS and SASEGT. Trimming stripped 3 bases from V and 3 bases from J, with 6 bases between. The CDR3 has 13 residues. The DNA for the CDR3 is TGTGCCAGCAGTGATGTCTACAATCAGCCCCAGCATTTT. This codes for CASSDVYNQPQHF.

The chain joins TRBV7-6 to TRBJ2-2, with 11 bases aligning to TRBD1. This CDR3 is 17 amino acids long. Trimming removed 3 bases from V and 5 bases from J; junction bases left unmatched: 8. CDR1 and CDR2 from the germline V gene are SGHVS and FNYEAQ. CDR3 DNA sequence: TGTGCCAGCAGCTTTGGACAGGGGGCGTTCGGAACCGGGGAGCTGTTTTTT. Translated, it gives CASSFGQGAFGTGELFF. The full variable domain, rest sourced from reference TRBV7-6 and TRBJ2-2, is GAGVSQSPRYKVTKRGQDVALRCDPISGHVSLYWYRQALGQGPEFLTYFNYEAQQDKSGLPNDRFSAERPEGSISTLTIQRTEQRDSAMYRCASSFGQGAFGTGELFFGEGSRLTVL.

The chain joins TRBV18 to TRBJ2-7; 9 bases are a match to TRBD1. The germline gives CDR1 KGHSH, CDR2 LQKENI. Trimming took 4 bases from V and 2 from J; bases not matched to a gene: 3. The CDR3 is made up of 14 amino acids. The CDR3 protein is CASSQQGAPYEQYF. The CDR3 DNA reads as TGTGCCAGCTCACAACAGGGGGCCCCCTACGAGCAGTACTTC.

This chain joins TRBV5-1 and TRBJ2-3; 10 bases map to TRBD2. CDR3 length: 18 amino acids. Looked up from germline, CDR1 is SGHRS and CDR2 is YFSETQ. V gave up 0 bases and J gave up 0 bases; unmatched junction bases: 7. The CDR3 reads CASSLARTSGTSTDTQYF. For the CDR3, the DNA is TGCGCCAGCAGCTTGGCCCGGACTAGCGGAACTAGCACAGATACGCAGTATTTT.